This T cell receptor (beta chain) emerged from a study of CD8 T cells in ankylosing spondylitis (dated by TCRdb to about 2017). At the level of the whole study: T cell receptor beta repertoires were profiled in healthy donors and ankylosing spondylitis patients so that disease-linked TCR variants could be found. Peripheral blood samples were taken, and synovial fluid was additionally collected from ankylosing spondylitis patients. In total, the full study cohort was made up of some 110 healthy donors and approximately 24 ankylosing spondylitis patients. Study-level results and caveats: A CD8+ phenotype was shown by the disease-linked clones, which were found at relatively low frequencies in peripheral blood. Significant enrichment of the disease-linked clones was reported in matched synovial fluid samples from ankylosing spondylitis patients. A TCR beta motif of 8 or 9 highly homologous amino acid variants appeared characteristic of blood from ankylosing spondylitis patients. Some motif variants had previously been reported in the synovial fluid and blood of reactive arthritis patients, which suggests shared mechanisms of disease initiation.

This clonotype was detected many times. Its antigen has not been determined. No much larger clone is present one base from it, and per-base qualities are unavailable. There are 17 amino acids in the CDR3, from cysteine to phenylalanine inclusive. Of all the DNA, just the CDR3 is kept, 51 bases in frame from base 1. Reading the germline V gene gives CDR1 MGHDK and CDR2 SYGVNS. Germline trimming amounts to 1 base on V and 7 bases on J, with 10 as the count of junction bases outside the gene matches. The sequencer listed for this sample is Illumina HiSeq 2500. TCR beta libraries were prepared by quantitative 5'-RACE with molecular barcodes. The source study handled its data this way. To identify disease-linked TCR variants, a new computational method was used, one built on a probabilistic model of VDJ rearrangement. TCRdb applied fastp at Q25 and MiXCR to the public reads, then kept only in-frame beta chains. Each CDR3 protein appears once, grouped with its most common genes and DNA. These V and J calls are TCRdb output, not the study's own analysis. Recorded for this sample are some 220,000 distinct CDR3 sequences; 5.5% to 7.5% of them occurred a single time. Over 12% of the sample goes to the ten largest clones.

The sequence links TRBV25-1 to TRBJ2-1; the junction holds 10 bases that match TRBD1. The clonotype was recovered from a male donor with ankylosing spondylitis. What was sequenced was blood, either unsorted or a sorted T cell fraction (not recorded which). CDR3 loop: CASSEWDRGTRSNEQFF. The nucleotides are TGTGCCAGCAGTGAATGGGACAGGGGAACTCGATCGAATGAGCAGTTCTTC. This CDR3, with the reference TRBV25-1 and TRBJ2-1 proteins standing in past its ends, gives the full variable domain EADIYQTPRYLVIGTGKKITLECSQTMGHDKMYWYQQDPGMELHLIHYSYGVNSTEKGDLSSESTVSRIRTEHFPLTLESARPSHTSQYLCASSEWDRGTRSNEQFFGPGTRLTVL.